A selection of T cell receptor beta chains follows, all from one sample in a study of CD8+CD57+ T cells in acquired aplastic anemia. TCRdb independently ran MiXCR on the reads; one entry per CDR3 protein. This table has some 200,000 distinct CDR3 sequences, 34% appearing once. The sequenced material came from sorted CD4+, CD8+, or CD8+CD57+ T cells (not recorded which) from PBMCs. The receptors come from a human donor in good health, serving as a control. Both conserved end residues are part of each CDR3. Fields, in order: clone size, V gene, J gene, D gene, CDR3 protein, CDR3 DNA. D genes are given only for firm matches. Clone size, where shown, is once, few, many, or a class for clones that have expanded.

abundance: NA; v_gene: TRBV24-1; j_gene: TRBJ2-7; d_gene: NA; CDR3aa: CATSRNSGSYEQYF; CDR3nt: TGTGCCACCAGCCGAAATAGCGGATCCTACGAGCAGTACTTC
abundance: many; v_gene: TRBV7-8; j_gene: TRBJ1-5; d_gene: NA; CDR3aa: CASSSREQGSRQPQHF; CDR3nt: TGTGCCAGCAGCTCAAGGGAACAGGGTAGCAGGCAGCCCCAGCATTTT
abundance: NA; v_gene: TRBV10-1; j_gene: TRBJ2-7; d_gene: NA; CDR3aa: CASSEGGGRYEQYF; CDR3nt: TGCGCCAGCAGTGAGGGGGGGGGCAGGTACGAGCAGTACTTC
abundance: NA; v_gene: TRBV5-1; j_gene: TRBJ1-6; d_gene: TRBD1; CDR3aa: CASSQTDRGQKSPLHF; CDR3nt: TGCGCCAGCAGCCAGACCGACAGGGGGCAGAAGTCACCCCTCCACTTT
abundance: NA; v_gene: TRBV24-1; j_gene: TRBJ2-1; d_gene: TRBD2; CDR3aa: CATSPSLSGSSYNEQFF; CDR3nt: TGTGCCACCAGCCCCTCCCTTAGCGGGAGCTCCTACAATGAGCAGTTCTTC
abundance: many; v_gene: TRBV12-3/TRBV12-4; j_gene: TRBJ1-5; d_gene: NA; CDR3aa: CASRRTRGNQPQHF; CDR3nt: TGTGCCAGCAGGAGGACGAGGGGAAATCAGCCCCAGCATTTT
abundance: NA; v_gene: TRBV18; j_gene: TRBJ2-1; d_gene: TRBD2; CDR3aa: CASPPPGGEQFF; CDR3nt: TGTGCCAGCCCACCACCGGGAGGTGAGCAGTTCTTC
abundance: NA; v_gene: TRBV15; j_gene: TRBJ1-2; d_gene: NA; CDR3aa: CATSRGGQGYYGYGYTF; CDR3nt: TGTGCCACCAGCAGAGGAGGGCAGGGCTATTATGGGTATGGCTACACCTTC
abundance: NA; v_gene: TRBV10-3; j_gene: TRBJ2-7; d_gene: TRBD1; CDR3aa: CAISDGQGTNYEQYF; CDR3nt: TGTGCCATCAGTGACGGACAGGGAACCAACTACGAGCAGTACTTC
abundance: NA; v_gene: TRBV15; j_gene: TRBJ2-5; d_gene: TRBD2; CDR3aa: CATSSGLAVLQETQYF; CDR3nt: TGTGCCACCAGCAGCGGACTAGCGGTCCTTCAAGAGACCCAGTACTTC
abundance: few; v_gene: TRBV28; j_gene: TRBJ1-2; d_gene: NA; CDR3aa: CASSSQGLYGYTF; CDR3nt: TGTGCCAGCAGCAGTCAGGGACTCTATGGCTACACCTTC
abundance: few; v_gene: TRBV7-8; j_gene: TRBJ2-7; d_gene: NA; CDR3aa: CASSLDRVGYEQYF; CDR3nt: TGTGCCAGCAGCTTAGATAGGGTAGGATACGAGCAGTACTTC
abundance: once; v_gene: TRBV29-1; j_gene: TRBJ1-2; d_gene: NA; CDR3aa: CSVERPGRDGYTF; CDR3nt: TGCAGCGTTGAAAGGCCGGGAAGGGATGGCTACACCTTC
abundance: many; v_gene: TRBV9; j_gene: TRBJ2-5; d_gene: TRBD1; CDR3aa: CASSAYRGSEETQYF; CDR3nt: TGTGCCAGCAGCGCATACAGGGGGTCGGAGGAGACCCAGTACTTC
abundance: once; v_gene: TRBV7-9; j_gene: TRBJ2-7; d_gene: TRBD2; CDR3aa: CASSLAGTSAYEQYF; CDR3nt: TGTGCCAGCAGCTTAGCGGGGACTAGCGCGTACGAGCAGTACTTC
abundance: NA; v_gene: TRBV6-1; j_gene: TRBJ2-5; d_gene: TRBD1; CDR3aa: CASSGDRGQTQYF; CDR3nt: TGTGCCAGCAGTGGAGACAGGGGACAGACCCAGTACTTC
abundance: many; v_gene: TRBV5-6; j_gene: TRBJ1-2; d_gene: TRBD1; CDR3aa: CASSANGQAWGGYTF; CDR3nt: TGTGCCAGCAGCGCAAACGGACAGGCCTGGGGTGGCTACACCTTC
abundance: many; v_gene: TRBV5-1; j_gene: TRBJ2-3; d_gene: TRBD2; CDR3aa: CASSQEGLAWTDTQYF; CDR3nt: TGCGCCAGCAGCCAAGAGGGACTAGCGTGGACAGATACGCAGTATTTT
abundance: NA; v_gene: TRBV10-2; j_gene: TRBJ2-7; d_gene: TRBD2; CDR3aa: CASSDPSLAGGGEQYF; CDR3nt: TGTGCCAGCAGTGACCCGTCGCTAGCGGGGGGGGGGGAGCAGTACTTC
abundance: many; v_gene: TRBV12-3/TRBV12-4; j_gene: TRBJ2-7; d_gene: NA; CDR3aa: CASSSGPAPGEQYF; CDR3nt: TGTGCCAGCAGTTCTGGACCGGCCCCAGGGGAGCAGTACTTC
abundance: once; v_gene: TRBV30; j_gene: TRBJ1-3; d_gene: NA; CDR3aa: CAWKSGNTIYF; CDR3nt: TGTGCCTGGAAGAGTGGAAACACCATATATTTT
abundance: many; v_gene: TRBV4-1; j_gene: TRBJ1-6; d_gene: TRBD1; CDR3aa: CASSQDSQGRNSPLHF; CDR3nt: TGCGCCAGCAGCCAAGATTCACAGGGGAGGAATTCACCCCTCCACTTT
abundance: many; v_gene: TRBV2; j_gene: TRBJ2-7; d_gene: NA; CDR3aa: CASSASSPSHEQYF; CDR3nt: TGTGCCAGCAGTGCTTCCAGTCCCTCCCACGAGCAGTACTTC
abundance: many; v_gene: TRBV5-6; j_gene: TRBJ2-7; d_gene: NA; CDR3aa: CASSLTGRSYEQYF; CDR3nt: TGTGCCAGCAGCTTGACAGGGAGGTCCTACGAGCAGTACTTC
abundance: many; v_gene: TRBV7-9; j_gene: TRBJ1-1; d_gene: NA; CDR3aa: CASSLTTEAFF; CDR3nt: TGTGCCAGCAGTCTTACCACTGAAGCTTTCTTT
abundance: many; v_gene: TRBV10-3; j_gene: TRBJ2-7; d_gene: TRBD2; CDR3aa: CAISLTSGTYEQYF; CDR3nt: TGTGCCATCAGTCTAACTAGCGGGACCTACGAGCAGTACTTC
abundance: many; v_gene: TRBV6-5; j_gene: TRBJ1-2; d_gene: NA; CDR3aa: CASSYVGNYGYTF; CDR3nt: TGTGCCAGCAGTTATGTTGGTAACTATGGCTACACCTTC
abundance: NA; v_gene: TRBV18; j_gene: TRBJ2-7; d_gene: NA; CDR3aa: CASSPPSTGSYEQYF; CDR3nt: TGTGCCAGCTCACCACCTTCCACAGGATCCTACGAGCAGTACTTC
abundance: NA; v_gene: TRBV7-6; j_gene: TRBJ2-6; d_gene: NA; CDR3aa: CASSLGGDNVLTF; CDR3nt: TGTGCCAGCAGCTTAGGAGGGGACAACGTCCTGACTTTC
abundance: NA; v_gene: TRBV24-1; j_gene: TRBJ1-5; d_gene: TRBD1; CDR3aa: CATSLPGQGPVSNQPQHF; CDR3nt: TGTGCCACATCCCTACCGGGACAGGGTCCTGTTAGCAATCAGCCCCAGCATTTT
abundance: few; v_gene: TRBV12-3/TRBV12-4; j_gene: TRBJ1-5; d_gene: NA; CDR3aa: CASSLWVPQPQHF; CDR3nt: TGTGCCAGCAGTTTATGGGTTCCCCAGCCCCAGCATTTT
abundance: NA; v_gene: TRBV10-1; j_gene: TRBJ1-2; d_gene: NA; CDR3aa: CASSESGLSNYGYTF; CDR3nt: TGCGCCAGCAGTGAGTCGGGTCTTTCTAACTATGGCTACACCTTC
abundance: NA; v_gene: TRBV9; j_gene: TRBJ1-3; d_gene: NA; CDR3aa: CASSVEEQGHSGNTIYF; CDR3nt: TGTGCCAGCAGCGTAGAGGAGCAGGGTCACTCTGGAAACACCATATATTTT
abundance: few; v_gene: TRBV2; j_gene: TRBJ1-1; d_gene: NA; CDR3aa: CASSPRQGGLNTEAFF; CDR3nt: TGTGCCAGCAGCCCAAGGCAGGGCGGTCTGAACACTGAAGCTTTCTTT
abundance: NA; v_gene: TRBV10-1; j_gene: TRBJ2-1; d_gene: NA; CDR3aa: CASSADNRDEQFF; CDR3nt: TGCGCCAGCAGTGCTGATAACAGGGATGAGCAGTTCTTC
abundance: many; v_gene: TRBV5-4; j_gene: TRBJ1-1; d_gene: NA; CDR3aa: CASSLRQNLNTEAFF; CDR3nt: TGTGCCAGCAGCTTAAGACAGAATCTGAACACTGAAGCTTTCTTT
abundance: many; v_gene: TRBV19; j_gene: TRBJ1-4; d_gene: NA; CDR3aa: CASSIGRASNEKLFF; CDR3nt: TGTGCCAGTAGTATCGGGAGGGCTTCTAATGAAAAACTGTTTTTT
abundance: many; v_gene: TRBV24-1; j_gene: TRBJ1-1; d_gene: NA; CDR3aa: CATRRGLNTEAFF; CDR3nt: TGTGCCACGCGCCGGGGTCTGAACACTGAAGCTTTCTTT
abundance: many; v_gene: TRBV27; j_gene: TRBJ1-2; d_gene: NA; CDR3aa: CASRGGVRYGYTF; CDR3nt: TGTGCCAGCAGGGGGGGGGTTCGATATGGCTACACCTTC
abundance: many; v_gene: TRBV5-1; j_gene: TRBJ2-6; d_gene: NA; CDR3aa: CASSLAGTTSSGANVLTF; CDR3nt: TGCGCCAGCAGCTTAGCCGGGACGACTTCCTCTGGGGCCAACGTCCTGACTTTC
abundance: few; v_gene: TRBV6-5; j_gene: TRBJ2-3; d_gene: NA; CDR3aa: CASSRQVGVGDTQYF; CDR3nt: TGTGCCAGCAGTCGACAGGTGGGCGTGGGGGATACGCAGTATTTT
abundance: NA; v_gene: TRBV12-3/TRBV12-4; j_gene: TRBJ1-1; d_gene: NA; CDR3aa: CASRDSGSNTEAFF; CDR3nt: TGTGCCAGCAGGGATTCGGGGAGCAACACTGAAGCTTTCTTT
abundance: few; v_gene: TRBV5-6; j_gene: TRBJ2-3; d_gene: TRBD1; CDR3aa: CASSIERLGQGAGYTQYF; CDR3nt: TGTGCCAGCAGCATAGAACGTTTGGGACAGGGGGCGGGGTATACGCAGTATTTT
abundance: NA; v_gene: TRBV7-2; j_gene: TRBJ2-1; d_gene: TRBD2; CDR3aa: CASSRTWEGIGNEQFF; CDR3nt: TGTGCCAGCAGCCGAACATGGGAGGGAATTGGGAATGAGCAGTTCTTC
abundance: many; v_gene: TRBV20-1; j_gene: TRBJ1-6; d_gene: NA; CDR3aa: CSATEGASYNSPLHF; CDR3nt: TGCAGTGCTACTGAAGGGGCGTCCTATAATTCACCCCTCCACTTT
abundance: few; v_gene: TRBV30; j_gene: TRBJ2-7; d_gene: NA; CDR3aa: CAWSSGGTSYEQYF; CDR3nt: TGTGCCTGGTCTTCGGGCGGAACCTCCTACGAGCAGTACTTC
abundance: few; v_gene: TRBV20-1; j_gene: TRBJ2-4; d_gene: NA; CDR3aa: CSARDVGGSIQYF; CDR3nt: TGCAGTGCTAGAGATGTCGGTGGTAGCATTCAGTACTTC